This T cell receptor (beta chain) comes out of a study of Ad26.COV2.S vaccination and SARS-CoV-2 variants. The overall study: Ad26.COV2.S was injected intramuscularly once or twice, 56 days apart. Study results and caveats: Reportedly, spike-specific CD8+ and CD4+ T cell responses achieved substantial breadth once vaccination had taken place. Vaccinated and placebo-treated recipients had similar non-spike TCR breadth.

This table comes from immunoSEQ multiplex PCR, and its TCRdb copy is limited to in-frame clones, with some not included. The data show about 430,000 clones, around nine tenths seen once. Specified treatment: roughly 19 received Ad26.COV2.S at low or high dose, single or two shots; roughly five received placebo; per-sample allocation not given. Following the first vaccine or placebo injection, samples were taken on day 63. Remarks on this clone: What it recognizes is unknown.

This CDR3 has 13 residues. Trimming at V came to 7 bases and at J to 2 bases, leaving 6 bases not matched to a gene. CDR1 is SQVTM and CDR2 is ANQGSEA in the germline V gene. The receptor's source is a person between 18 and 65 years old who received the Ad26.COV2.S COVID-19 vaccine or a placebo. The sample in question was peripheral blood, obtained in a trial of Ad26.COV2.S vaccine versus placebo. The chain carries TRBV29-1 and TRBJ2-5, with TRBD2 matching 8 bases. The CDR3 nucleotides are TGCAGCGCCGGGACTAGTGCACAAGAGACCCAGTACTTC. This codes for CSAGTSAQETQYF.